This TCR beta chain was identified in a study of T cell changes during pregnancy in multiple sclerosis. Clones were read by immunoSEQ multiplex PCR, and TCRdb kept only the in-frame ones, dropping some. The sample includes roughly 37,000 clones, 92% of them seen just once. The germline gives CDR1 MNHEY, CDR2 SVGAGI. Trimming took off 6 bases at V and 1 base at J, with 9 bases between the two ends. The CDR3 extends over 14 amino acids. This chain connects TRBV6-5 to TRBJ2-2; tentative D call: TRBD1 (6 bases). Sample: CD8+ T cells from peripheral blood mononuclear cells, taken before pregnancy. The TCR was taken from a female donor with multiple sclerosis, enrolled in a pregnancy study. The CDR3: CASSLGQNTGELFF. The CDR3 region has the DNA TGTGCCAGCAGCCTGGGACAGAACACCGGGGAGCTGTTTTTT.